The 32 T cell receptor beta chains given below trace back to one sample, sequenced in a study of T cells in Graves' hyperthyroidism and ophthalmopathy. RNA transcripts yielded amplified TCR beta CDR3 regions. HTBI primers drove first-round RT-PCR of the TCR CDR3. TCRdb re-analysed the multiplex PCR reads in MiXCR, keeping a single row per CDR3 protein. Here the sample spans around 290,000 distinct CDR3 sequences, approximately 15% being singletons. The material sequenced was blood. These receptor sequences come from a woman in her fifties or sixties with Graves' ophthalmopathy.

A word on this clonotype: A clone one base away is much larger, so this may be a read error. The CDR3 protein is CASSSTGAGRCEQYF. The CDR3 region has the DNA TGCGCCAGCAGCTCCACGGGGGCAGGGCGCTGCGAGCAGTACTTC. This chain connects TRBV5-1 to TRBJ2-7, with D tentatively TRBD1 or TRBD2 (6 bases each). With 3 bases removed from V and 6 bases from J, the gap between germline ends came to 19 bases. The CDR3 is made up of 15 amino acids. CDR1 and CDR2 from the germline V gene are SGHRS and YFSETQ.

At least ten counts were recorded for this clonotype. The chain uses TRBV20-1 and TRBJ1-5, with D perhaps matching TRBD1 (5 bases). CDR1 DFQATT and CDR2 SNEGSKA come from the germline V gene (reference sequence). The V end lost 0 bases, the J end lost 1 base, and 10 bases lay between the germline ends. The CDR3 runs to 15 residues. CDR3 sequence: CSARDAQDSNQPQHF. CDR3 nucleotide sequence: TGCAGTGCTAGAGATGCACAGGACAGCAATCAGCCCCAGCATTTT.

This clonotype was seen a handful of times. The CDR3: CSATNPTHYNEQFF. The CDR3 bases are TGCAGTGCTACCAATCCAACTCACTACAATGAGCAGTTCTTC. The chain couples TRBV20-1 to TRBJ2-1; D not resolved. The ends were cut back, 4 bases at V and 3 bases at J, with 13 bases in the middle. CDR1 is DFQATT, CDR2 SNEGSKA, per germline (reference sequence). The CDR3 has 14 residues.

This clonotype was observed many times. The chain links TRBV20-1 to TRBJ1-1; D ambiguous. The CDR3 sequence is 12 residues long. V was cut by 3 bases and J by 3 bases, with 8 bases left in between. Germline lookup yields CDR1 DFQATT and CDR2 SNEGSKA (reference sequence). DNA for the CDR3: TGCAGTGCTAGTGCTGGCGACACTGAAGCTTTCTTT. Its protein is CSASAGDTEAFF.

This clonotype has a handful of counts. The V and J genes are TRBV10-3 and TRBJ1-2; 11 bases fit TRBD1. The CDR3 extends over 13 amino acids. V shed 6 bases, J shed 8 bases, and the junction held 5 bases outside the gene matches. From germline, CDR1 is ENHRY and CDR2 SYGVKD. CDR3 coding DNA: TGTGCCATCAGCGGGACAGGGGGTGACGGCTACACCTTC. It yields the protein CAISGTGGDGYTF.

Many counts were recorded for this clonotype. CDR3 protein: CATSDPRRGHYEQYF. CDR3 coding DNA: TGTGCCACCAGTGATCCCCGCAGGGGGCATTACGAGCAGTACTTC. This rearrangement joins TRBV24-1 to TRBJ2-7; 8 bases are shared with TRBD1. CDR1 and CDR2 (germline): KGHDR, SFDVKD. The CDR3 runs 15 residues. The ends lost 3 bases at V and 4 bases at J; junction bases unmatched: 7.

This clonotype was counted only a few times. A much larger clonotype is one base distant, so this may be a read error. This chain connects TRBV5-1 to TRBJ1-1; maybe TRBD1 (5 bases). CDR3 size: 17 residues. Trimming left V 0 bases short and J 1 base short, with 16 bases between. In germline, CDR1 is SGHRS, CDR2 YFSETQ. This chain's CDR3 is CASSLAGTVGSNTEAFF. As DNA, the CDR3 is TGCGCCAGCAGCTTGGCCGGGACGGTGGGGTCGAACACTGAAGCTTTCTTT.

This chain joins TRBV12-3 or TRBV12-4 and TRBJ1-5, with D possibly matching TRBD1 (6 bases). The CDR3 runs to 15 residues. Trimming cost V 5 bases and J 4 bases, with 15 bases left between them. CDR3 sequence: CASSPDRRLNQPQHF. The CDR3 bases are TGTGCCAGCAGTCCCGACAGGCGTTTGAATCAGCCCCAGCATTTT.

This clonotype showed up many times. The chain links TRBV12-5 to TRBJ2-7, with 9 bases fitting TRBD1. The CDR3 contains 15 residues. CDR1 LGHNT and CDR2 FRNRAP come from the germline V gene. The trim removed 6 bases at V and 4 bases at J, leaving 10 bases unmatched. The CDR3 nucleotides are TGTGCTAGTGGCCGCCCGGGACAGGGATCGTACGAGCAGTACTTC. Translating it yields CASGRPGQGSYEQYF.

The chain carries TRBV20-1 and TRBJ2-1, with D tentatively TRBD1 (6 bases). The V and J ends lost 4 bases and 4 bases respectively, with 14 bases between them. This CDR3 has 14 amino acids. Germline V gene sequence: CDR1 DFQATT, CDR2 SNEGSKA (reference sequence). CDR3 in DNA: TGCAGTGCTACTGGACAGAAGCTTTACAATGAGCAGTTCTTC. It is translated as CSATGQKLYNEQFF.

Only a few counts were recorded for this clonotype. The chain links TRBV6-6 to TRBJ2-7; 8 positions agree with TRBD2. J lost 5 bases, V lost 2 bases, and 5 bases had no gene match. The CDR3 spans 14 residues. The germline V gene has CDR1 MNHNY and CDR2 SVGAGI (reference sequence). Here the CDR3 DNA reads TGTGCCAGCAGTTACGGGCTAGCGGGCGACGAGCAGTACTTC. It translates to CASSYGLAGDEQYF.

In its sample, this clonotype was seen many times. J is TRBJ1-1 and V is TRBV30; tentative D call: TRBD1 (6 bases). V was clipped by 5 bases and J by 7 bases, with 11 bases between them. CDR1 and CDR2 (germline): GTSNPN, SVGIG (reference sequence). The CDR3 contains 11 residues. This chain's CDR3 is CAWGGGFEAFF. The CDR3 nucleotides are TGTGCCTGGGGAGGGGGGTTTGAAGCTTTCTTT.

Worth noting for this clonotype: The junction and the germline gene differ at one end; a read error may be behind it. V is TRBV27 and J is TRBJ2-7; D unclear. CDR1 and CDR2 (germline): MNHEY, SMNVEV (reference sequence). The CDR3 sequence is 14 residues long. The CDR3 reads CASSPRRVSYKQYF. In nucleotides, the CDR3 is TGTGCCAGCAGTCCTCGACGGGTCTCCTACAAGCAGTACTTC.

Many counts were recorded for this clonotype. The CDR3 DNA reads as TGTGCCAGCAGCCTTCTAGCGGGGGGCCCAGATACGCAGTATTTT. Translated, it gives CASSLLAGGPDTQYF. This chain connects TRBV11-2 to TRBJ2-3; 11 nucleotides line up with TRBD2. This CDR3 is 15 amino acids long. Germline CDR1 SGHAT, CDR2 FQNNGV. The junction had 5 bases not matched to a gene; V was cut back by 5 bases and J by 4 bases.

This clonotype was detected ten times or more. This CDR3 is CATQSRAGAYEQYF. CDR3 nucleotide sequence: TGTGCCACCCAGAGCAGGGCGGGAGCCTACGAGCAGTACTTC. The chain recombines TRBV7-9 with TRBJ2-7, with 7 positions matching TRBD2. This CDR3 contains 14 residues. The V gene end was trimmed by 10 bases and the J gene end by 2 bases; junction bases not matched to a gene: 11. Germline lookup yields CDR1 SEHNR and CDR2 FQNEAQ (reference sequence).

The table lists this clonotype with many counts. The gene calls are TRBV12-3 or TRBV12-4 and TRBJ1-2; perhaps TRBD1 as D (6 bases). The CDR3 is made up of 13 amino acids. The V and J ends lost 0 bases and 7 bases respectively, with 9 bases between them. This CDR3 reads CASSLAGGFGYTF. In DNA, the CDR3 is TGTGCCAGCAGTTTAGCTGGGGGCTTTGGCTACACCTTC.

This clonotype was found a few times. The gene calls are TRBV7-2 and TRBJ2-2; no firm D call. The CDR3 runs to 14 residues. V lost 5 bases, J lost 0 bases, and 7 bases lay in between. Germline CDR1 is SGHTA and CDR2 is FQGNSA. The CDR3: CASSRVPNTGELFF. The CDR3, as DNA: TGTGCCAGCAGCCGAGTGCCGAACACCGGGGAGCTGTTTTTT. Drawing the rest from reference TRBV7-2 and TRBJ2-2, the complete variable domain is GAGVSQSPSNKVTEKGKDVELRCDPISGHTALYWYRQSLGQGLEFLIYFQGNSAPDKSGLPSDRFSAERTGGSVSTLTIQRTQQEDSAVYLCASSRVPNTGELFFGEGSRLTVL.

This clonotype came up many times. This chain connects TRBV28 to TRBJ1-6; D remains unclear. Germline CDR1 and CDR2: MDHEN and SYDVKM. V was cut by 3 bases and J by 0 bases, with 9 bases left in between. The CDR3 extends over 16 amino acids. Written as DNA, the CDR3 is TGTGCCAGCAGTTTGGGAGGGAGCTCCTATAATTCACCCCTCCACTTT. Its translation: CASSLGGSSYNSPLHF.

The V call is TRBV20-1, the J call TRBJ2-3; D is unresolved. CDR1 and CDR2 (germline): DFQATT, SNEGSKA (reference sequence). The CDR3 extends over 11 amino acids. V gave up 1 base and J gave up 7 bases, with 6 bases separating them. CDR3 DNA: TGCAGTGCTAGAGTCTCACATACGCAGTATTTT. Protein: CSARVSHTQYF.

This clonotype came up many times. The CDR3 region is CASSNGDYGYTF. CDR3 coding DNA: TGTGCCAGCAGTAACGGGGACTATGGCTACACCTTC. This chain connects TRBV2 to TRBJ1-2, with unresolved D. The V end lost 5 bases, the J end lost 3 bases, and 7 bases lay between the germline ends. The CDR3 has 12 residues. Germline values: CDR1 SNHLY, CDR2 FYNNEI.

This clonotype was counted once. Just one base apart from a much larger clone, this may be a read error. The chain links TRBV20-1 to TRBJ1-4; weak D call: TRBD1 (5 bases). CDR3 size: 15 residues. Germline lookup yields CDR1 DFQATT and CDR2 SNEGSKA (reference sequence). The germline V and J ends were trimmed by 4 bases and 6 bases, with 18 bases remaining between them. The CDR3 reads CSATGTRVNDEKLFF. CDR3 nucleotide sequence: TGCAGTGCTACTGGGACGAGGGTAAACGATGAAAAACTGTTTTTT.

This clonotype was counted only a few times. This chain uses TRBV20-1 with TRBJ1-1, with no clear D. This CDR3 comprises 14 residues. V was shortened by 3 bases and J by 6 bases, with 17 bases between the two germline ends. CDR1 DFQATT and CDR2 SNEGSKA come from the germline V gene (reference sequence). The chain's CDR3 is CSARFKGRLAEAFF. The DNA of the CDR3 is TGCAGTGCTAGGTTTAAGGGTCGTCTCGCTGAAGCTTTCTTT.

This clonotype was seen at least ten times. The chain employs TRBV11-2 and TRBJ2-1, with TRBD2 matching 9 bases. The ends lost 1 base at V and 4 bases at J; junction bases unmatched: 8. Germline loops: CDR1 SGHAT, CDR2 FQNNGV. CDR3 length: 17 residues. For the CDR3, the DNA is TGTGCCAGCAGCTTAGGCCTCGGACTAGCGCCTTACAATGAGCAGTTCTTC. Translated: CASSLGLGLAPYNEQFF.

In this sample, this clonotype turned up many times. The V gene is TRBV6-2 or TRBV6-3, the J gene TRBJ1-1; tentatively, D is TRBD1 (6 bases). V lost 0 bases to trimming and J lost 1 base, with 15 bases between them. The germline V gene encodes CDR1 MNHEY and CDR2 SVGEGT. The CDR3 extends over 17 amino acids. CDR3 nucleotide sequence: TGTGCCAGCAGTTACTCGATGGGGCCAGGGGCGAACACTGAAGCTTTCTTT. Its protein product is CASSYSMGPGANTEAFF.

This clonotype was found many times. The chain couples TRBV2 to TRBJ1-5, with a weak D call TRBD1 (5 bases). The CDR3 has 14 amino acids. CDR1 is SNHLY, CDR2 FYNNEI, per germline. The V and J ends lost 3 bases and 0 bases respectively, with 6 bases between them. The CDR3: CASSDRDSNQPQHF. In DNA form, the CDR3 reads TGTGCCAGCAGTGACAGGGATAGCAATCAGCCCCAGCATTTT.

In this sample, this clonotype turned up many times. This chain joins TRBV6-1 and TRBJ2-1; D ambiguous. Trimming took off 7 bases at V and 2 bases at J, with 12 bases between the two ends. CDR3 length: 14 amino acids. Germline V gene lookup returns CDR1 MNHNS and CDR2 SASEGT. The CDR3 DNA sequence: TGTGCCAGCAAGGTGGAGCGCACCTACAATGAGCAGTTCTTC. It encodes CASKVERTYNEQFF.

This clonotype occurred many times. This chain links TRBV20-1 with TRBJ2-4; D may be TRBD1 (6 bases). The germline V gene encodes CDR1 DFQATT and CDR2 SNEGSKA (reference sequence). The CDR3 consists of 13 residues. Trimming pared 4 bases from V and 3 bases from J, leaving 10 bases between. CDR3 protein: CSANQGYKNIQYF. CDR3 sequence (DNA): TGCAGTGCTAATCAGGGGTACAAAAACATTCAGTACTTC.

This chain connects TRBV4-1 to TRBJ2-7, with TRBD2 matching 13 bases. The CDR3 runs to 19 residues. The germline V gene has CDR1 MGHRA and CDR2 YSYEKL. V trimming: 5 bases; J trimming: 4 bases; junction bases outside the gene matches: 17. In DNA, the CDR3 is TGCGCCAGCAGCTTAAGGAGGGGCATGGGACTAGCGGGACCATACGAGCAGTACTTC. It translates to CASSLRRGMGLAGPYEQYF.

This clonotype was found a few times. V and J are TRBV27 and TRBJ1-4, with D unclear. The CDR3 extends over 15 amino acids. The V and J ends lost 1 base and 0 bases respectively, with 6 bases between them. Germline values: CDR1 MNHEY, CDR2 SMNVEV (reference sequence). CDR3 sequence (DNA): TGTGCCAGCAGTTTATTAGGGACAACTAATGAAAAACTGTTTTTT. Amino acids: CASSLLGTTNEKLFF.

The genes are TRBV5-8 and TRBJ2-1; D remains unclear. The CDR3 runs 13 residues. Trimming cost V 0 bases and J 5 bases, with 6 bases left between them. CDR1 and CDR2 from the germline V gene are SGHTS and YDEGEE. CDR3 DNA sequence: TGTGCCAGCAGCTTGGACCACAACAATGAGCAGTTCTTC. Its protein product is CASSLDHNNEQFF.

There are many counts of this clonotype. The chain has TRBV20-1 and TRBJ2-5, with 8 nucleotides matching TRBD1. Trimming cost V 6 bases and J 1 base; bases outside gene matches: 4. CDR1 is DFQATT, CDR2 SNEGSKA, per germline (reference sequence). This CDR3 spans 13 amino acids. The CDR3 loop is CSALTGGQETQYF. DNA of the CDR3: TGCAGTGCCCTAACAGGGGGCCAAGAGACCCAGTACTTC.

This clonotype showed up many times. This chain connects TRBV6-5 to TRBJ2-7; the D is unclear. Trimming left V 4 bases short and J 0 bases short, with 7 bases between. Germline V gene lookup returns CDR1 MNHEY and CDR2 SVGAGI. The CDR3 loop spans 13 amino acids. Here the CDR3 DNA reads TGTGCCAGCAGTTGGACGCCCTCCTACGAGCAGTACTTC. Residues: CASSWTPSYEQYF.